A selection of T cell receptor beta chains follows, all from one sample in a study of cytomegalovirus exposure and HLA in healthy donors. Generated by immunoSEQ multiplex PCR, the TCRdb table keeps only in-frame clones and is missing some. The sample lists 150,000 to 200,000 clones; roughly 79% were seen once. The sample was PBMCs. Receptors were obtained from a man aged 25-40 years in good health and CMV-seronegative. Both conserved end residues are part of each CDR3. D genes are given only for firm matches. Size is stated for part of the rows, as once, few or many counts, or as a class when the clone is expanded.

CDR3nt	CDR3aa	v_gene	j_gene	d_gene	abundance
TGTGCCAGCAGTTTCCTCAGCTCCTACGAGCAGTACTTC	CASSFLSSYEQYF	TRBV6-5	TRBJ2-7	NA	once
TGTGCCAGCAGAAAACCGACAGGTGTCACTGAAGCTTTCTTT	CASRKPTGVTEAFF	TRBV28	TRBJ1-1	NA	NA
TGTGCCAGCAGCTTAGGAACTAAATTCTACGACAATGAGCAGTTCTTC	CASSLGTKFYDNEQFF	TRBV13	TRBJ2-1	NA	NA
TGTGCCAGCTCACCGGGCCTCGGGGGGACTGAAGCTTTCTTT	CASSPGLGGTEAFF	TRBV18	TRBJ1-1	NA	NA
TGTGCCTGGAGCTCCCATCAGGGGGCTTGGGGCTACACCTTC	CAWSSHQGAWGYTF	TRBV30	TRBJ1-2	TRBD1	NA
TGTGCCAGCAGTCCCTACAGGGGTAAACTAGGTGGAAAACTGTTTTTT	CASSPYRGKLGGKLFF	TRBV28	TRBJ1-4	TRBD1	NA
TGTGCCAGCAGCCAGCTCGGGGGTCAGCCCCAGCATTTT	CASSQLGGQPQHF	TRBV7-9	TRBJ1-5	NA	once
TGTGCCAGCAGTCACCCCGCTCGGGGGTGGGAACCTAGCACCGGGGAGCTGTTTTTT	CASSHPARGWEPSTGELFF	TRBV27	TRBJ2-2	NA	NA
TGCGCCAGCAGTGATAGTTACGGAGAGACCCAGTACTTC	CASSDSYGETQYF	TRBV10-1	TRBJ2-5	NA	once
TGTGCCAGCAGCCACTCCGGGGGTTACACTGAAGCTTTCTTT	CASSHSGGYTEAFF	TRBV14	TRBJ1-1	NA	NA
TGTGCCAGCAGTTCCCGACTAGCGGGAGAAGCAGATACGCAGTATTTT	CASSSRLAGEADTQYF	TRBV28	TRBJ2-3	TRBD2	NA
TGTGCCAGATCAACCTACAGGGTGGAGACCCAGTACTTC	CARSTYRVETQYF	TRBV6-4	TRBJ2-5	NA	NA
TGTGCCAGCAGTCGCCCGCCGACTAGCGGGAGATCGCGGGAGCAGTACTTC	CASSRPPTSGRSREQYF	TRBV27	TRBJ2-7	TRBD2	NA
TGTGCCAGCGGGGGTGGGGACTCGGGTAGGCCCCAGCATTTT	CASGGGDSGRPQHF	TRBV2	TRBJ1-5	NA	NA
TGTGCCAGCTCACCGCTGGGACTAGCGGACCCCTACGAGCAGTACTTC	CASSPLGLADPYEQYF	TRBV18	TRBJ2-7	TRBD2	NA
TGTGCCAGCAGCGTAGACTGGACTAGCGGGAGATTAGCGGATGAGCAGTTCTTC	CASSVDWTSGRLADEQFF	TRBV9	TRBJ2-1	TRBD2	NA
TGTGCCAGCACCTTCGACAGGGAAGCTTTCTTT	CASTFDREAFF	TRBV6-5	TRBJ1-1	NA	NA
TGTGCCAGCAGCCATGCTCGGGGGTTAGGGAGCAATCAGCCCCAGCATTTT	CASSHARGLGSNQPQHF	TRBV7-9	TRBJ1-5	NA	NA
TGCGCCAGCAGCTCCGCGGTCTACGAGCAGTACTTC	CASSSAVYEQYF	TRBV5-1	TRBJ2-7	NA	NA
TGTGCCAGCTCACCCTCCGGTCCTCAGAACACCGGGGAGCTGTTTTTT	CASSPSGPQNTGELFF	TRBV18	TRBJ2-2	NA	NA
TGTGCCAGCAGTGAAGGGTACGGGTCCGCGAACGAGCAGTACTTC	CASSEGYGSANEQYF	TRBV6-1	TRBJ2-7	NA	NA
TGTGCCAGTAGTCTCCAACAGGTTAAAGTCCACGAGCAGTACTTC	CASSLQQVKVHEQYF	TRBV19	TRBJ2-7	NA	NA
TGCGCCAGCAGCTCGGAGGACAGGGGGGGCCCCCAGTACTTC	CASSSEDRGGPQYF	TRBV5-1	TRBJ2-5	TRBD1	once
TGTGCCAGCCTGTTCACAGATACGCAGTATTTT	CASLFTDTQYF	TRBV2	TRBJ2-3	NA	NA
TGCAGCGTTAAACCCCGACTAGCGGGAGGGCCAATTCGGGCAGATACGCAGTATTTT	CSVKPRLAGGPIRADTQYF	TRBV29-1	TRBJ2-3	TRBD2	NA
TGTGCCAGCAGCTTGGCCCTAGCGGGGGACAATGAGCAGTTCTTC	CASSLALAGDNEQFF	TRBV5-8	TRBJ2-1	TRBD2	few
TGTGCCACCAGCCCCCAGAATGGCAATCAGCCCCAGCATTTT	CATSPQNGNQPQHF	TRBV15	TRBJ1-5	NA	NA
TGCGCCAGCAGCTTGGGACTAGTGACCCCTTACAATGAGCAGTTCTTC	CASSLGLVTPYNEQFF	TRBV5-1	TRBJ2-1	NA	few
TGTGCCAGCAGCTTGGCATTTGGCAGGGGGAGCACTGAAGCTTTCTTT	CASSLAFGRGSTEAFF	TRBV5-6	TRBJ1-1	TRBD1	once
TGCGCCAGCAGCCCTCCGACGGGGGGCACAGATACGCAGTATTTT	CASSPPTGGTDTQYF	TRBV5-1	TRBJ2-3	NA	few
TGTGCCAGCAGCCGCACAGGGGGCTATGGCTACACCTTC	CASSRTGGYGYTF	TRBV5-8	TRBJ1-2	TRBD1	NA
TGTGCCAGCAGCCGACAGGGGGTGGCATACGAGCAGTACTTC	CASSRQGVAYEQYF	TRBV5-6	TRBJ2-7	TRBD1	NA
TGTGCCAGCGGGGGACAGGGGGGAAACACCATATATTTT	CASGGQGGNTIYF	TRBV9	TRBJ1-3	TRBD1	few
TGTGCCAGCAGCGCCACAGGGTTTAGGGGCTACACCTTC	CASSATGFRGYTF	TRBV6-1	TRBJ1-2	NA	once
TGTGCCAGCAACCAATTAGCGGGAGGGAGCACCGGGGAGCTGTTTTTT	CASNQLAGGSTGELFF	TRBV6-4	TRBJ2-2	TRBD2	NA
TGTGCCAGCAGCGTGGGACAGCCTCAGGTAGGCGAGCAGTACTTC	CASSVGQPQVGEQYF	TRBV13	TRBJ2-7	TRBD1	NA
TGCGCCAGCAGCTTGGGCCTTCTAGCTGGGGCCAACGTCCTGACTTTC	CASSLGLLAGANVLTF	TRBV5-1	TRBJ2-6	NA	NA
TGTGCCAGCAGCGGGACAGGGACCTACGAGCAGTACTTC	CASSGTGTYEQYF	TRBV27	TRBJ2-7	TRBD1	NA
TGCAGCGTTGTCTCTCTAGCGAATTACAATGAGCAGTTCTTC	CSVVSLANYNEQFF	TRBV29-1	TRBJ2-1	NA	few
TGTGCCAGCAGTGTCCCGCGACAGGGGATTGGGCAGCCCCAGCATTTT	CASSVPRQGIGQPQHF	TRBV2	TRBJ1-5	TRBD1	NA
TGTGCCAGTGGGAGAATTCACACTGAAGCTTTCTTT	CASGRIHTEAFF	TRBV25-1	TRBJ1-1	NA	NA
TGTGCCAGCAGTTTAGGGACTAGCGGGATTTGGGATACGCAGTATTTT	CASSLGTSGIWDTQYF	TRBV28	TRBJ2-3	TRBD2	NA
TGTGCCAGCAGCTCATCTCTAGCGGGGAGCTCCTACAATGAGCAGTTCTTC	CASSSSLAGSSYNEQFF	TRBV7-2	TRBJ2-1	TRBD2	NA
TGTGCCAGCAGCTTCCTGGTCGGAGCGGGGACCTACAATGAGCAGTTCTTC	CASSFLVGAGTYNEQFF	TRBV11-2	TRBJ2-1	TRBD2	NA
TGTGCCAGCATACTTAGCCGACCCTTGGGGCTACCCTACAATGAGCAGTTCTTC	CASILSRPLGLPYNEQFF	TRBV7-2	TRBJ2-1	NA	NA
TGTGCCAGCAGTTACTATGCTAGCGGTGACAATGAGCAGTTCTTC	CASSYYASGDNEQFF	TRBV6-5	TRBJ2-1	TRBD2	NA
TGTGCCAGCAGTTCACTAAATCACTACAATGAGCAGTTCTTC	CASSSLNHYNEQFF	TRBV2	TRBJ2-1	NA	NA
TGTGCCAGCAGTTCCTCGACCGGGGAGCTGTTTTTT	CASSSSTGELFF	TRBV28	TRBJ2-2	NA	few
TGTGCCAGCAGCTTTTTTGCGGGTTCCTACAATGAGCAGTTCTTC	CASSFFAGSYNEQFF	TRBV11-2	TRBJ2-1	NA	NA
TGTGCCAGTAGTATATTGCCAGGGAACACCGGGGAGCTGTTTTTT	CASSILPGNTGELFF	TRBV19	TRBJ2-2	NA	few
TGTGCCAGCAGTTTTTTAGCGGCAGCAAACGAGCAGTACTTC	CASSFLAAANEQYF	TRBV27	TRBJ2-7	NA	NA
TGCGCCAGCAGCTTCGCTACCGGGACTAGCGGGAGTAACACTCCATACGAGCAGTACTTC	CASSFATGTSGSNTPYEQYF	TRBV5-1	TRBJ2-7	TRBD2	NA
TGTGCCAGCAGTGTCGAAGGAGGATCTAACTATGGCTACACCTTC	CASSVEGGSNYGYTF	TRBV6-4	TRBJ1-2	NA	few
TGTGCCAGCAGCGCCTCTAGCGGTCTTAACTCCGAGCAGTACTTC	CASSASSGLNSEQYF	TRBV11-2	TRBJ2-7	TRBD2	NA